The 10 T cell receptor beta chains in this list originate from one sample, sequenced in a study of blood T cell repertoires in COVID-19. The repertoire was sequenced with immunoSEQ multiplex PCR; TCRdb's copy has only in-frame clones and lacks some. This table holds fewer than 400,000 clones, roughly 88% found once. The sequenced sample consisted of peripheral blood. All receptors derive from a woman in her thirties with COVID-19, enrolled during active disease.

The J gene is TRBJ2-2, the V gene TRBV7-9; weak D call: TRBD2 (5 bases). Germline values: CDR1 SEHNR, CDR2 FQNEAQ (reference sequence). The V end was cut by 5 bases, the J end by 5 bases, with 15 bases between. This CDR3 contains 15 residues. CDR3 in DNA: TGTGCCAGCAGCCCTATGGCGGGCAAGACCGGGGAGCTGTTTTTT. This encodes CASSPMAGKTGELFF. Filled out from reference TRBV7-9 and TRBJ2-2, the complete variable domain reads DTGVSQNPRHKITKRGQNVTFRCDPISEHNRLYWYRQTLGQGPEFLTYFQNEAQLEKSRLLSDRFSAERPKGSFSTLEIQRTEQGDSAMYLCASSPMAGKTGELFFGEGSRLTVL.

V is TRBV2 and J is TRBJ1-5; 7 bases align to TRBD1. The germline gives CDR1 SNHLY, CDR2 FYNNEI. Trimming cost V 5 bases and J 4 bases; bases outside gene matches: 8. This CDR3 spans 15 amino acids. Here the CDR3 DNA reads TGTGCCAGCAGTCGGTCCGACAGGGAGAATCAGCCCCAGCATTTT. This translates into CASSRSDRENQPQHF.

The gene calls are TRBV11-2 and TRBJ1-2; TRBD1 is a possible D gene (5 bases). Looked up from germline, CDR1 is SGHAT and CDR2 is FQNNGV. The ends were cut back, 8 bases at V and 7 bases at J, with 17 bases in the middle. The CDR3 totals 13 residues. CDR3: CASFGGYLSGYTF. CDR3 DNA sequence: TGTGCCAGCTTCGGGGGGTACCTATCTGGCTACACCTTC. The full variable domain, with the rest looked up from reference TRBV11-2 and TRBJ1-2, is EAGVAQSPRYKIIEKRQSVAFWCNPISGHATLYWYQQILGQGPKLLIQFQNNGVVDDSQLPKDRFSAERLKGVDSTLKIQPAKLEDSAVYLCASFGGYLSGYTFGSGTRLTVV.

This chain uses TRBV5-5 with TRBJ2-1; 13 nucleotides line up with TRBD2. The germline CDR1 and CDR2 sequences are SGHKS and YYEKEE (reference sequence). CDR3 length equals 15 residues. With V trimmed by 4 bases and J by 7 bases, 5 bases remained unmatched. CDR3 protein: CASSVGLAGRNEQFF. The CDR3 region has the DNA TGTGCCAGCAGCGTGGGACTAGCGGGGAGAAATGAGCAGTTCTTC.

The chain joins TRBV7-2 to TRBJ1-1; TRBD1 aligns across 11 bases. Trimming took 4 bases from V and 4 from J; bases not matched to a gene: 8. The CDR3 length is 16 residues. The V gene's germline CDR1 is SGHTA and CDR2 FQGNSA. DNA for the CDR3: TGTGCCAGCAGCTCCTCGGGACAGGGGGGCGGCACTGAAGCTTTCTTT. It encodes CASSSSGQGGGTEAFF.

The chain uses TRBV12-3 or TRBV12-4 and TRBJ2-7; TRBD1 agrees at 8 bases. The junction had 5 bases not matched to a gene; V was cut back by 8 bases and J by 2 bases. The CDR3 is 13 residues long. The CDR3 protein is CASCGRGPYEQYF. In DNA, the CDR3 is TGTGCCAGCTGCGGCAGGGGGCCCTACGAGCAGTACTTC.

The CDR3: CASSLAYGNQPQHF. In nucleotides, the CDR3 is TGTGCCAGCAGCTTAGCGTACGGGAATCAGCCCCAGCATTTT. The chain employs TRBV7-8 and TRBJ1-5, with no clear D. Germline CDR1 and CDR2: SGHVS and FQNEAQ. Trimming left V 0 bases short and J 4 bases short, with 7 bases between. CDR3 length: 14 amino acids.

The chain combines TRBV3-1 (or the pseudogene TRBV3-2) with TRBJ2-1; 11 bases fit TRBD2. CDR1 is LGHDT, CDR2 YNNKEL, per germline (reference sequence). This CDR3 is built from 19 residues. Trimming removed 1 base from V and 5 bases from J; junction bases left unmatched: 13. CDR3 sequence: CASSQGVWRLAGLHNEQFF. The CDR3, as DNA: TGTGCCAGCAGCCAAGGGGTGTGGAGACTAGCGGGACTTCACAATGAGCAGTTCTTC.

The CDR3 spells CASLGQPKGEQFF. The CDR3, as DNA: TGTGCCAGCCTGGGACAGCCCAAGGGTGAGCAGTTCTTC. The rearrangement uses TRBV25-1 and TRBJ2-1, with 7 bases fitting TRBD1. Germline lookup yields CDR1 MGHDK and CDR2 SYGVNS. With V trimmed by 8 bases and J by 9 bases, 10 bases remained unmatched. The CDR3 has 13 residues.

The chain uses TRBV27 and TRBJ2-7, with 8 nucleotides matching TRBD2. Germline values: CDR1 MNHEY, CDR2 SMNVEV (reference sequence). The CDR3 contains 15 residues. Trimming took 0 bases from V and 4 from J; bases not matched to a gene: 5. This CDR3 is CASSLSPGGPYEQYF. CDR3 bases: TGTGCCAGCAGTTTATCTCCGGGAGGGCCTTACGAGCAGTACTTC.